The source of this T cell receptor (beta chain) is a study of response to subunit inactivated influenza vaccine listed by TCRdb under 2018. In the study overall: Deep quantitative T cell receptor repertoire profiling was used in the study to track responses to a trivalent subunit inactivated influenza vaccine. Results and caveats for the whole study, not just this receptor: It was suggested by the authors that each seasonal influenza vaccination may recruit only a limited number of new T cells.

The germline V gene (reference sequence) specifies SGHKS as CDR1 and YYEKEE as CDR2. The CDR3 goes from the cysteine to the phenylalanine over 13 residues. The read is trimmed to its CDR3 DNA, 39 bases read in frame from base 1. Relative to germline, V is 2 bases shorter and J is 2 bases shorter, with 8 bases between their ends. The method was RT-PCR. This sample was sequenced with an Illumina HiSeq 2500. TCRdb reprocessed the public reads (quality trimming at Q25 with fastp, clone calling with MiXCR) and kept in-frame beta chains. Records with the same CDR3 protein are collapsed into one entry carrying the most frequent genes and DNA. Here the sample has a few hundred thousand distinct CDR3 sequences; 21% occur a single time. 9.5% to 13% of the sample is taken by the ten largest. Comments on this clonotype: Its antigen remains unidentified. Base quality data are lacking; no much larger clone is found one base away.

This clonotype originated in a man aged 50 to 69 who received an inactivated influenza vaccine. Donor details come from another sample of the same person, matched by shared clones. The chain is encoded by TRBV5-5 joined to TRBJ2-7; TRBD2 is perhaps the D gene, given 5 matching bases. The sample in question was PBMCs from blood, obtained roughly 20 months after vaccination. The CDR3 amino acid sequence is: CASSFWGAYEQYF. The nucleotides read TGTGCCAGCAGCTTTTGGGGAGCCTACGAGCAGTACTTC.